One and the same sample provided the 20 T cell receptor beta chains below, sequenced in a study of blood T cell repertoires in COVID-19. Sequencing was performed with immunoSEQ multiplex PCR; in TCRdb, only in-frame clones are kept and a portion is missing. The sample contains around 250,000 clones, roughly 86% of which appear only once. Sequenced: PBMCs or T cells enriched from blood (not recorded which). These receptors were taken from a woman aged 50 to 60 who had recovered from COVID-19.

This clone has only one observation. This chain connects TRBV4-3 to TRBJ1-5, with D perhaps matching TRBD1 (5 bases). CDR1 and CDR2 from the germline V gene are LGHNA and YSLEER. Trimming shortened V by 4 bases and J by 3 bases, and 13 bases separated the two germline ends. The CDR3 sequence is 15 residues long. The CDR3 sequence: CASSLDGGSNQPQHF. In nucleotides, the CDR3 is TGCGCCAGCAGCCTAGACGGGGGTTCCAATCAGCCCCAGCATTTT.

The chain has TRBV7-9 and TRBJ2-3; no firm D call. The germline V and J ends were trimmed by 5 bases and 5 bases, with 8 bases remaining between them. CDR3 length: 12 residues. Germline V gene sequence: CDR1 SEHNR, CDR2 FQNEAQ (reference sequence). The CDR3 here is CASSGSKDTQYF. The CDR3 DNA sequence: TGTGCCAGCAGCGGCAGTAAAGATACGCAGTATTTT.

The chain recombines TRBV9 with TRBJ1-6; D is unresolved. CDR1 SGDLS and CDR2 YYNGEE come from the germline V gene. This CDR3 spans 17 amino acids. V lost 3 bases, J lost 5 bases, and 18 bases lay in between. The CDR3 loop is CASSAKSGVLNNSPLHF. The CDR3 DNA reads TGTGCCAGCAGCGCGAAGTCCGGGGTCCTTAATAATTCACCCCTCCACTTT.

V usage is TRBV12-3 or TRBV12-4 and J usage is TRBJ2-1; D is uncertain. V gave up 2 bases and J gave up 9 bases, with 8 bases separating them. This CDR3 is built from 12 residues. The CDR3 reads CASSLHGLEQFF. The CDR3 nucleotides are TGTGCCAGCAGTTTACATGGCCTTGAGCAGTTCTTC.

The chain carries TRBV7-2 and TRBJ2-1; 7 positions match TRBD2. Trimming at V came to 3 bases and at J to 4 bases, leaving 3 bases not matched to a gene. CDR1 and CDR2 from the germline V gene are SGHTA and FQGNSA. The CDR3 is 14 residues long. CDR3 sequence: CASSFPSGYNEQFF. CDR3 nucleotides: TGTGCCAGCAGCTTTCCTAGCGGTTACAATGAGCAGTTCTTC. The full variable domain, rest sourced from reference TRBV7-2 and TRBJ2-1, is GAGVSQSPSNKVTEKGKDVELRCDPISGHTALYWYRQSLGQGLEFLIYFQGNSAPDKSGLPSDRFSAERTGGSVSTLTIQRTQQEDSAVYLCASSFPSGYNEQFFGPGTRLTVL.

The V call is TRBV18, the J call TRBJ2-7; 8 bases fit TRBD1. The V gene's germline CDR1 is KGHSH and CDR2 LQKENI. CDR3 length: 16 residues. J gave up 2 bases and V 1 base, and 7 bases lay outside the gene matches. CDR3 in amino acids: CASSPRPGQVTYEQYF. In nucleotides, the CDR3 is TGTGCCAGCTCACCACGCCCGGGACAGGTCACCTACGAGCAGTACTTC.

Here the CDR3 reads CASSQDSQGFYEQYF. The CDR3 DNA reads as TGTGCCAGCAGCCAAGACAGTCAGGGGTTCTACGAGCAGTACTTC. The V gene is TRBV14, the J gene TRBJ2-7; possible D gene TRBD1, 6 bases. V shed 0 bases and J shed 3 bases, with 12 bases lying between them. This CDR3 has 15 residues. Germline CDR1 reads SGHDN; CDR2 reads FVKESK. The variable domain in full, with the rest retrieved from reference TRBV14 and TRBJ2-7, is EAGVTQFPSHSVIEKGQTVTLRCDPISGHDNLYWYRRVMGKEIKFLLHFVKESKQDESGMPNNRFLAERTGGTYSTLKVQPAELEDSGVYFCASSQDSQGFYEQYFGPGTRLTVT.

This sequence joins TRBV18 and TRBJ1-6; D call uncertain. CDR3 length equals 15 residues. V dropped 4 bases and J dropped 2 bases, with 9 bases sitting between them. In germline, CDR1 is KGHSH, CDR2 LQKENI. CDR3 protein: CASSLQKTYNSPLHF. In DNA form, the CDR3 reads TGTGCCAGCTCACTTCAGAAAACCTATAATTCACCCCTCCACTTT. Looking up the rest from reference TRBV18 and TRBJ1-6 gives the full variable domain: NAGVMQNPRHLVRRRGQEARLRCSPMKGHSHVYWYRQLPEEGLKFMVYLQKENIIDESGMPKERFSAEFPKEGPSILRIQQVVRGDSAAYFCASSLQKTYNSPLHFGNGTRLTVT.

V usage is TRBV2 and J usage is TRBJ1-5; D possibly corresponds to TRBD1 (5 bases). Germline V lookup: CDR1 SNHLY, CDR2 FYNNEI. This CDR3 has 13 residues. V was pared by 7 bases and J by 6 bases, with 13 bases between. CDR3 protein: CASTDTRSQPQHF. As DNA, the CDR3 is TGTGCCAGCACGGACACGAGAAGTCAGCCCCAGCATTTT.

This clone was observed once. This rearrangement joins TRBV29-1 to TRBJ1-1; 7 bases are shared with TRBD1. Trimming at V came to 4 bases and at J to 2 bases, leaving 4 bases not matched to a gene. Looked up from germline, CDR1 is SQVTM and CDR2 is ANQGSEA. This CDR3 region has 13 residues. CDR3 sequence reads: CSVATGSNTEAFF. In DNA, the CDR3 is TGCAGCGTTGCGACAGGGAGCAACACTGAAGCTTTCTTT.

J is TRBJ2-7 and V is TRBV2, with 10 bases fitting TRBD2. The CDR3 totals 14 residues. J lost 0 bases, V lost 10 bases, and 6 bases had no gene match. Germline V gene sequence: CDR1 SNHLY, CDR2 FYNNEI. The CDR3 region is CAILAGATSYEQYF. The DNA for the CDR3 is TGTGCCATTCTAGCGGGGGCCACCTCCTACGAGCAGTACTTC.

This sequence joins TRBV20-1 and TRBJ1-1; possibly TRBD1 for D (5 bases). The CDR3 is 9 amino acids. The germline CDR1 and CDR2 sequences are DFQATT and SNEGSKA (reference sequence). Between the trimmed V and J ends, which lost 7 bases and 9 bases, there was a span of 9 bases. The CDR3 region is CSVTEQAFF. The CDR3 DNA is TGCAGTGTGACAGAGCAAGCTTTCTTT.

The chain combines TRBV6-5 with TRBJ1-2; D is perhaps TRBD1 (6 bases). Trimming cost V 2 bases and J 1 base, with 14 bases left between them. This CDR3 comprises 16 residues. The germline gives CDR1 MNHEY, CDR2 SVGAGI. In nucleotides, the CDR3 is TGTGCCAGCAGTTACCGGGACACCGATAGTAACTATGGCTACACCTTC. It codes for CASSYRDTDSNYGYTF.

The rearrangement links TRBV24-1 to TRBJ1-5; TRBD1 matches at 10 bases. J gave up 6 bases and V 4 bases, and 5 bases lay outside the gene matches. The CDR3 length is 15 residues. The germline V gene encodes CDR1 KGHDR and CDR2 SFDVKD. CDR3 loop: CATSDPRTGGQPQHF. In DNA, the CDR3 is TGTGCCACCAGTGACCCTCGGACAGGGGGTCAGCCCCAGCATTTT.

The V call is TRBV28, the J call TRBJ1-5; 7 bases align to TRBD1. Germline V gene lookup returns CDR1 MDHEN and CDR2 SYDVKM. CDR3 size: 13 residues. V shed 9 bases, J shed 7 bases, and the junction held 9 bases outside the gene matches. This CDR3 is CASTGELEQPQHF. CDR3 coding DNA: TGTGCCAGTACAGGGGAGCTAGAACAGCCCCAGCATTTT.

The chain recombines TRBV11-3 with TRBJ2-3; 13 positions match TRBD2. The junction had 16 bases not matched to a gene; V was cut back by 4 bases and J by 6 bases. Germline V lookup: CDR1 SGHNT, CDR2 YENEEA. The CDR3 has 19 amino acids. CDR3 amino acids: CASSSLRGLAGRKADTQYF. The CDR3, as DNA: TGTGCCAGCAGCTCGTTAAGGGGACTAGCGGGGCGCAAGGCGGATACGCAGTATTTT. The full variable domain, in which reference TRBV11-3 and TRBJ2-3 provide the parts outside the CDR3, is EAGVVQSPRYKIIEKKQPVAFWCNPISGHNTLYWYLQNLGQGPELLIRYENEEAVDDSQLPKDRFSAERLKGVDSTLKIQPAELGDSAVYLCASSSLRGLAGRKADTQYFGPGTRLTVL.

The chain employs TRBV30 and TRBJ1-5; TRBD1 aligns across 7 bases. V shed 5 bases and J 1 base; nucleotides not matched to a gene: 8. The germline V gene has CDR1 GTSNPN and CDR2 SVGIG (reference sequence). The CDR3 has 15 residues. The CDR3 reads CAWSRTGGSNQPQHF. In nucleotides, the CDR3 is TGTGCCTGGTCGCGGACAGGTGGAAGCAATCAGCCCCAGCATTTT.

CDR3 loop: CASSIDLGTKETQYF. CDR3 DNA sequence: TGTGCCAGTAGTATAGATCTTGGCACCAAAGAGACCCAGTACTTC. The chain carries TRBV19 and TRBJ2-5; D gene uncertain. Germline-derived CDR1 and CDR2 are LNHDA and SQIVND (reference sequence). The CDR3 spans 15 residues. V dropped 0 bases and J dropped 3 bases, with 11 bases sitting between them.

This clone has only a few counts. The chain carries TRBV7-2 and TRBJ1-5; 9 bases map to TRBD1. J gave up 6 bases and V 5 bases, and 5 bases lay outside the gene matches. CDR1 is SGHTA and CDR2 is FQGNSA in the germline V gene. The CDR3 contains 14 residues. The CDR3 loop is CASSETGGVQPQHF. CDR3 nucleotide sequence: TGTGCCAGCAGCGAGACAGGGGGTGTTCAGCCCCAGCATTTT.

The chain has TRBV3-1 (or the pseudogene TRBV3-2) and TRBJ2-3; 7 nucleotides agree with TRBD2. Germline trimming cut 1 base from V and 9 bases from J; bases unmatched to any gene: 1. The CDR3 is made up of 12 amino acids. The germline CDR1 and CDR2 sequences are LGHDT and YNNKEL (reference sequence). CDR3 loop: CASSQVGGTQYF. CDR3 DNA sequence: TGTGCCAGCAGCCAAGTGGGGGGGACGCAGTATTTT.